A selection of T cell receptor beta chains follows, all from one sample in a study of blood T cell repertoires in COVID-19. Sequencing used immunoSEQ multiplex PCR; TCRdb keeps in-frame clones, though not all of them. The sample lists about 68,000 clones, over 75% occurring once. Sequenced sample: peripheral blood. The receptor set was obtained from a human donor in a cohort sampled during active COVID-19. The CDR3 runs from the conserved cysteine through the conserved F or W. Each record gives: clone size, D gene, V gene, J gene, CDR3 protein, CDR3 DNA. The D gene is left open where the match is weak. Clone sizes are given selectively: once, few, many, or a class where the clone is expanded.

size: .; D: TRBD1; V: TRBV28; J: TRBJ2-7; CDR3: CASSYGDREPPEQYF; DNA: TGTGCCAGCAGCTACGGGGACAGGGAACCTCCCGAGCAGTACTTC
size: .; D: .; V: TRBV27; J: TRBJ2-2; CDR3: CASSFGQPTPTGELFF; DNA: TGTGCCAGCAGTTTTGGACAGCCCACTCCCACCGGGGAGCTGTTTTTT
size: .; D: .; V: TRBV30; J: TRBJ2-2; CDR3: CAWCQGGTGELFF; DNA: TGTGCCTGGTGCCAGGGAGGCACCGGGGAGCTGTTTTTT
size: .; D: TRBD2; V: TRBV28; J: TRBJ2-1; CDR3: CATAMGVGREQFF; DNA: TGTGCCACAGCCATGGGGGTCGGGAGGGAGCAGTTCTTC
size: .; D: TRBD1; V: TRBV5-8; J: TRBJ1-5; CDR3: CASSRGQLSNQPQHF; DNA: TGTGCCAGCAGCCGGGGACAGCTGAGCAATCAGCCCCAGCATTTT
size: .; D: .; V: TRBV3-1/TRBV3-2; J: TRBJ1-2; CDR3: CASSQGGGGYYGYTF; DNA: TGTGCCAGCAGCCAAGGTGGGGGGGGTTATTATGGCTACACCTTC
size: once; D: TRBD2; V: TRBV5-1; J: TRBJ2-1; CDR3: CASSSGTSGTGQYFF; DNA: TGCGCCAGCAGCAGCGGGACTAGCGGGACGGGACAATACTTCTTC
size: .; D: .; V: TRBV28; J: TRBJ2-7; CDR3: CASKAGSYEQYF; DNA: TGTGCCAGCAAGGCAGGCTCCTACGAGCAGTACTTC
size: .; D: .; V: TRBV6-2/TRBV6-3; J: TRBJ2-3; CDR3: CASSYSYGLDTQYF; DNA: TGTGCCAGCAGTTACTCATACGGGTTAGATACGCAGTATTTT
size: .; D: TRBD2; V: TRBV6-5; J: TRBJ2-1; CDR3: CASKGGLARSEQFF; DNA: TGTGCCAGCAAGGGGGGACTAGCGCGGAGTGAGCAGTTCTTC
size: .; D: TRBD1; V: TRBV6-5; J: TRBJ1-1; CDR3: CASSYSIGQGDTEAFF; DNA: TGTGCCAGCAGTTACTCCATAGGACAGGGAGATACTGAAGCTTTCTTT
size: .; D: TRBD2; V: TRBV28; J: TRBJ2-7; CDR3: CASSSGLAGGGGYEQYF; DNA: TGTGCCAGCAGTTCCGGACTAGCGGGAGGGGGGGGCTACGAGCAGTACTTC
size: .; D: .; V: TRBV7-2; J: TRBJ2-7; CDR3: CASSLGLRRPPYEQYF; DNA: TGTGCCAGCAGCTTAGGACTAAGGCGCCCCCCGTACGAGCAGTACTTC
size: medium-sized; D: .; V: TRBV24-1; J: TRBJ1-5; CDR3: CATSVGGNQPQHF; DNA: TGTGCCACCAGTGTCGGCGGAAATCAGCCCCAGCATTTT
size: .; D: .; V: TRBV4-3; J: TRBJ2-2; CDR3: CASSHPGTGELFF; DNA: TGCGCCAGCAGCCACCCCGGGACCGGGGAGCTGTTTTTT
size: .; D: .; V: TRBV9; J: TRBJ2-1; CDR3: CASSALTSGLSEQFF; DNA: TGTGCCAGCAGCGCCCTGACTAGTGGTCTGAGTGAGCAGTTCTTC
size: few; D: TRBD1; V: TRBV28; J: TRBJ1-2; CDR3: CASSLRQGGYTF; DNA: TGTGCCAGCAGTTTAAGACAGGGCGGCTACACCTTC
size: .; D: TRBD1; V: TRBV9; J: TRBJ2-5; CDR3: CASSVAGTVTQETQYF; DNA: TGTGCCAGCAGCGTAGCTGGGACAGTTACCCAAGAGACCCAGTACTTC
size: .; D: TRBD1; V: TRBV25-1; J: TRBJ1-1; CDR3: CASRERAGGKYTEAFF; DNA: TGTGCCAGCAGGGAGAGGGCAGGGGGCAAATATACTGAAGCTTTCTTT
size: few; D: TRBD1; V: TRBV18; J: TRBJ1-1; CDR3: CASSRDRGDTEAFF; DNA: TGTGCCAGCTCACGGGACAGGGGAGACACTGAAGCTTTCTTT
size: many; D: .; V: TRBV7-9; J: TRBJ1-5; CDR3: CASSVAGTQPQHF; DNA: TGTGCCAGCAGTGTTGCAGGGACACAGCCCCAGCATTTT
size: .; D: TRBD2; V: TRBV5-4; J: TRBJ2-5; CDR3: CASSSASGVQETQYF; DNA: TGTGCCAGCAGCTCGGCTAGCGGAGTACAAGAGACCCAGTACTTC
size: .; D: .; V: TRBV3-1/TRBV3-2; J: TRBJ1-1; CDR3: CASSRQGSHTEAFF; DNA: TGTGCCAGCAGCCGGCAGGGGTCCCACACTGAAGCTTTCTTT
size: .; D: TRBD2; V: TRBV10-3; J: TRBJ2-3; CDR3: CAITGLAGTTDTQYF; DNA: TGTGCCATCACTGGACTAGCGGGAACCACAGATACGCAGTATTTT
size: .; D: TRBD1; V: TRBV3-1/TRBV3-2; J: TRBJ1-3; CDR3: CASSRETGVGNTIYF; DNA: TGTGCCAGCAGCCGAGAGACAGGGGTAGGAAACACCATATATTTT
size: .; D: .; V: TRBV6-5; J: TRBJ2-5; CDR3: CASSYHRGLETQYF; DNA: TGTGCCAGCAGTTATCACCGGGGATTAGAGACCCAGTACTTC
size: .; D: .; V: TRBV6-6; J: TRBJ2-7; CDR3: CASSRSYEQYF; DNA: TGTGCCAGCAGCCGCTCCTACGAGCAGTACTTC
size: .; D: TRBD2; V: TRBV27; J: TRBJ2-1; CDR3: CASSLSGGIWDEQFF; DNA: TGTGCCAGCAGTTTAAGCGGGGGGATCTGGGATGAGCAGTTCTTC
size: .; D: .; V: TRBV6-2/TRBV6-3; J: TRBJ2-5; CDR3: CASSYGLAAKETQYF; DNA: TGTGCCAGCAGTTACGGTTTAGCGGCAAAAGAGACCCAGTACTTC
size: once; D: TRBD1; V: TRBV30; J: TRBJ2-6; CDR3: CAWSVWGQGVPGANVLTF; DNA: TGTGCCTGGAGCGTGTGGGGACAGGGAGTACCTGGGGCCAACGTCCTGACTTTC
size: .; D: TRBD1; V: TRBV5-1; J: TRBJ1-1; CDR3: CASSRTGSRTEAFF; DNA: TGCGCCAGCAGTAGGACAGGGAGTCGCACTGAAGCTTTCTTT
size: .; D: TRBD2; V: TRBV7-2; J: TRBJ2-7; CDR3: CASSQTSGSTYEQYF; DNA: TGTGCCAGCAGTCAGACTAGCGGGAGCACTTACGAGCAGTACTTC
size: .; D: TRBD1; V: TRBV2; J: TRBJ1-1; CDR3: CASSEAVPGQGSTEAFF; DNA: TGTGCCAGCAGTGAAGCGGTTCCGGGACAGGGTTCCACTGAAGCTTTCTTT
size: .; D: .; V: TRBV7-8; J: TRBJ2-7; CDR3: CASQLGPMQSPYEQYF; DNA: TGTGCCAGCCAACTGGGCCCGATGCAGTCTCCCTACGAGCAGTACTTC
size: .; D: .; V: TRBV30; J: TRBJ2-5; CDR3: CAWSSPEDPETQYF; DNA: TGTGCCTGGAGCTCCCCGGAGGACCCAGAGACCCAGTACTTC
size: .; D: .; V: TRBV3-1/TRBV3-2; J: TRBJ2-3; CDR3: CASSQVSGFADTQYF; DNA: TGTGCCAGCAGCCAAGTCTCGGGATTCGCAGATACGCAGTATTTT
size: .; D: TRBD1; V: TRBV19; J: TRBJ2-3; CDR3: CASSDRGNSDTQYF; DNA: TGTGCCAGTAGTGACAGGGGTAACTCAGATACGCAGTATTTT
size: .; D: .; V: TRBV19; J: TRBJ1-4; CDR3: CASSDDRLKNEKLFF; DNA: TGTGCCAGTAGCGACGACAGGCTCAAGAATGAAAAACTGTTTTTT
size: .; D: .; V: TRBV10-3; J: TRBJ1-4; CDR3: CAISPSERGGEKLFF; DNA: TGTGCCATCAGCCCCTCTGAGCGGGGAGGAGAAAAACTGTTTTTT
size: once; D: TRBD2; V: TRBV7-8; J: TRBJ2-5; CDR3: CASSRVAGERETQYF; DNA: TGTGCCAGCAGCCGAGTAGCGGGAGAAAGAGAGACCCAGTACTTC
size: once; D: TRBD1; V: TRBV7-8; J: TRBJ2-7; CDR3: CATSTGQGFREQYF; DNA: TGTGCCACTTCAACAGGACAGGGGTTTAGGGAGCAGTACTTC
size: .; D: TRBD1; V: TRBV5-1; J: TRBJ1-3; CDR3: CASSLWGQGAGNTIYF; DNA: TGCGCCAGCAGCTTGTGGGGACAGGGTGCCGGAAACACCATATATTTT
size: .; D: .; V: TRBV5-6; J: TRBJ2-7; CDR3: CASSLNTGTGHYEQYF; DNA: TGTGCCAGCAGCTTGAATACAGGAACAGGGCACTACGAGCAGTACTTC
size: .; D: TRBD1; V: TRBV5-1; J: TRBJ1-3; CDR3: CASSSQGAFGNTIYF; DNA: TGCGCCAGCAGCTCCCAGGGGGCTTTTGGAAACACCATATATTTT
size: .; D: TRBD1; V: TRBV6-6; J: TRBJ1-1; CDR3: CASSYLKTGGTEAFF; DNA: TGTGCCAGCAGTTACCTCAAAACAGGGGGCACTGAAGCTTTCTTT
size: .; D: TRBD2; V: TRBV27; J: TRBJ2-5; CDR3: CASSLRAGGPETQYF; DNA: TGTGCCAGCAGTTTAAGAGCGGGGGGTCCGGAGACCCAGTACTTC
size: .; D: .; V: TRBV28; J: TRBJ2-1; CDR3: CASSALAALYNEQFF; DNA: TGTGCCAGCAGCGCCTTAGCGGCCCTCTACAATGAGCAGTTCTTC
size: .; D: .; V: TRBV27; J: TRBJ1-2; CDR3: CASSSREGGYTF; DNA: TGTGCCAGCAGTTCCAGGGAGGGTGGCTACACCTTC
size: .; D: TRBD1; V: TRBV28; J: TRBJ1-4; CDR3: CASSPSRDRANEKLFF; DNA: TGTGCCAGCAGTCCCTCCCGGGACAGGGCTAATGAAAAACTGTTTTTT
size: .; D: .; V: TRBV5-6; J: TRBJ2-2; CDR3: CAVTRGSLNTGELFF; DNA: TGTGCCGTCACCAGGGGCTCGTTAAACACCGGGGAGCTGTTTTTT
size: few; D: TRBD2; V: TRBV11-2; J: TRBJ2-7; CDR3: CASSPGLASYEQYF; DNA: TGTGCCAGCAGCCCGGGACTAGCGTCCTACGAGCAGTACTTC
size: .; D: TRBD2; V: TRBV12-3/TRBV12-4; J: TRBJ2-7; CDR3: CASTTSGNYEQYF; DNA: TGTGCCAGTACGACTAGCGGGAATTACGAGCAGTACTTC